These 14 T cell receptor beta chains share one sample of origin, sequenced in a study of T cell responses to AZD1222 COVID-19 vaccine. Some clones are missing from TCRdb's copy, which holds only in-frame ones; the method was immunoSEQ multiplex PCR. The repertoire has 100,000 to 120,000 clones, around 90% of them found once; the top ten carry more than 2%. The sequences come from peripheral blood, collected 28 days after the second AZD1222 dose. These receptors originate from an adult who received the AZD1222 COVID-19 vaccine.

The chain couples TRBV15 to TRBJ2-7; 7 bases match TRBD1. CDR1 is LNHNV, CDR2 YYDKDF, per germline (reference sequence). V was clipped by 1 base and J by 4 bases; unmatched bases: 7. This CDR3 region has 15 residues. CDR3 DNA sequence: TGTGCCACCAGCAGAGGCGACAGGGACGTATACGAGCAGTACTTC. It specifies CATSRGDRDVYEQYF.

This chain joins TRBV9 and TRBJ2-5, with D tentatively TRBD2 (7 bases). Deletions cut 0 bases from V and 5 bases from J, with 14 bases between. The CDR3 is 15 amino acids. Germline V gives CDR1 SGDLS, CDR2 YYNGEE. The CDR3 DNA follows: TGTGCCAGCAGCGTAGTCCCGGGGGGCCGCGAGACCCAGTACTTC. Translation gives CASSVVPGGRETQYF.

This chain uses TRBV11-2 with TRBJ1-3; D gene unclear. This CDR3 comprises 18 residues. V dropped 0 bases and J dropped 0 bases, with 15 bases sitting between them. Germline CDR1 and CDR2: SGHAT and FQNNGV. CDR3 bases: TGTGCCAGCAGCTTAGATCGAGGACCACGCTACTCTGGAAACACCATATATTTT. Its translation: CASSLDRGPRYSGNTIYF.

CDR3 sequence: CASSPWGTGNTIYF. CDR3 DNA sequence: TGTGCCAGCTCACCGTGGGGGACTGGAAACACCATATATTTT. V gene TRBV18 combines with J gene TRBJ1-3; a possible D gene is TRBD1 (5 bases). Deletions cut 3 bases from V and 2 bases from J, with 8 bases between. Germline V gene sequence: CDR1 KGHSH, CDR2 LQKENI. This CDR3 is 14 amino acids long.

J is TRBJ2-7 and V is TRBV3-1 (or the pseudogene TRBV3-2); TRBD1 matches at 10 bases. V shed 4 bases and J 3 bases; nucleotides not matched to a gene: 3. This CDR3 contains 14 residues. Germline CDR1 reads LGHDT; CDR2 reads YNNKEL (reference sequence). The CDR3 spells CASSPGQGDYEQYF. CDR3 coding DNA: TGTGCCAGCAGCCCAGGACAGGGGGACTACGAGCAGTACTTC.

CDR3 DNA: TGTGCCAGCAGTTTGGTAAAGGCAACCTATAATTCACCCCTCCACTTT. Its protein product is CASSLVKATYNSPLHF. The V gene is TRBV27, the J gene TRBJ1-6; D unresolved. This CDR3 spans 16 amino acids. Trimming removed 3 bases at V and 2 bases at J, with 11 bases between. Germline lookup yields CDR1 MNHEY and CDR2 SMNVEV (reference sequence).

Written as DNA, the CDR3 is TGTGCCAGCAGTTACAGGACTAGCACTAGCACAGATACGCAGTATTTT. Its translation is CASSYRTSTSTDTQYF. The rearrangement links TRBV6-2 or TRBV6-3 to TRBJ2-3; TRBD2 aligns across 8 bases. V shed 2 bases and J 0 bases; nucleotides not matched to a gene: 4. Germline loops: CDR1 MNHEY, CDR2 SVGEGT. The CDR3 runs to 16 residues.

V gene TRBV6-5 combines with J gene TRBJ2-7; D may match TRBD1 or TRBD2 (5 bases each). Germline CDR1 MNHEY, CDR2 SVGAGI. V was pared by 10 bases and J by 7 bases, with 20 bases between. This CDR3 is 13 amino acids long. CDR3 DNA: TGTGCCACCTCGTTTCAAATTGAGGGGGAGCAGTACTTC. This translates into CATSFQIEGEQYF.

The rearrangement links TRBV4-1 to TRBJ2-5; 7 nucleotides align to TRBD2. The germline CDR1 and CDR2 sequences are MGHRA and YSYEKL. This CDR3 is built from 15 residues. V shed 5 bases and J 5 bases; nucleotides not matched to a gene: 11. Written as DNA, the CDR3 is TGCGCCAGCAGCTCAAATCCGGGGGAGGGGGAGACCCAGTACTTC. Translated: CASSSNPGEGETQYF.

The chain employs TRBV3-1 (or the pseudogene TRBV3-2) and TRBJ2-5; D remains ambiguous. Germline loops: CDR1 LGHDT, CDR2 YNNKEL (reference sequence). Deletions cut 7 bases from V and 5 bases from J, with 14 bases between. The CDR3 runs to 13 residues. CDR3 in amino acids: CASIPRESETQYF. The CDR3, as DNA: TGTGCCAGCATCCCCAGAGAGTCGGAGACCCAGTACTTC.

J is TRBJ2-1 and V is TRBV18; no clear D. The CDR3 extends over 14 amino acids. Trimming removed 2 bases at V and 8 bases at J, with 13 bases between. Germline CDR1 and CDR2: KGHSH and LQKENI. CDR3 DNA: TGTGCCAGCTCACCAACAAAGGGTTTGTATGAGCAGTTCTTC. Translating it yields CASSPTKGLYEQFF.

This rearrangement joins TRBV7-9 to TRBJ2-5; 10 nucleotides match TRBD1. The junction had 6 bases not matched to a gene; V was cut back by 6 bases and J by 5 bases. CDR1 is SEHNR and CDR2 is FQNEAQ in the germline V gene (reference sequence). CDR3 length: 14 residues. The CDR3 loop reads CASSRDRGRETQYF. CDR3 DNA sequence: TGTGCCAGCAGTCGGGACAGGGGTCGGGAGACCCAGTACTTC.

The rearrangement joins TRBV4-2 to TRBJ1-2, with 9 bases aligning to TRBD1. Germline CDR1 LGHNA, CDR2 YNFKEQ. CDR3 length: 12 residues. The ends lost 8 bases at V and 5 bases at J; junction bases unmatched: 3. CDR3 sequence reads: CASFDRGYGYTF. The CDR3 DNA sequence: TGTGCCAGCTTCGACAGGGGGTATGGCTACACCTTC.

The chain combines TRBV6-5 with TRBJ1-5; tentative D call: TRBD1 (6 bases). V lost 6 bases and J 4 bases, leaving 16 bases between the germline ends. The length of the CDR3 is 15 residues. The germline CDR1 and CDR2 sequences are MNHEY and SVGAGI. CDR3 nucleotide sequence: TGTGCCAGCAGCTTACAGGGAATTAGGAATCAGCCCCAGCATTTT. This translates into CASSLQGIRNQPQHF.